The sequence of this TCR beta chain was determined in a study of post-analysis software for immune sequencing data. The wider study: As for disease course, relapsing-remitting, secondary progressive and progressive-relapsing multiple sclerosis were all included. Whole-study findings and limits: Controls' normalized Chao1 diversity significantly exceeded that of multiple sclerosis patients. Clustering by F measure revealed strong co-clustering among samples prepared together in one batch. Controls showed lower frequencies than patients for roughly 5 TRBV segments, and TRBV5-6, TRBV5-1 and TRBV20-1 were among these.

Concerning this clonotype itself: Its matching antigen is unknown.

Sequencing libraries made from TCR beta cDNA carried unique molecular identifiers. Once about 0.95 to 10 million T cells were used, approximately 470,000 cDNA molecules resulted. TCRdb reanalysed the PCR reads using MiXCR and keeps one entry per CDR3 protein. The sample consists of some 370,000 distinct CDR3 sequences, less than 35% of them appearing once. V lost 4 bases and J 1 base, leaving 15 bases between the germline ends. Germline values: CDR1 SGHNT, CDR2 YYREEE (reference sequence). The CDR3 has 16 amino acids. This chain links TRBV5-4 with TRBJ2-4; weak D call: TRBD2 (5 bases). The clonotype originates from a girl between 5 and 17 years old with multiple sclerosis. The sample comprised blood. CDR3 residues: CASSTPGKRAKNIQYF. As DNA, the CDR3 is TGTGCCAGCAGCACGCCGGGAAAGCGGGCCAAAAACATTCAGTACTTC. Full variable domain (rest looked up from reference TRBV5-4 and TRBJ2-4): ETGVTQSPTHLIKTRGQQVTLRCSSQSGHNTVSWYQQALGQGPQFIFQYYREEENGRGNFPPRFSGLQFPNYSSELNVNALELDDSALYLCASSTPGKRAKNIQYFGAGTRLSVL.